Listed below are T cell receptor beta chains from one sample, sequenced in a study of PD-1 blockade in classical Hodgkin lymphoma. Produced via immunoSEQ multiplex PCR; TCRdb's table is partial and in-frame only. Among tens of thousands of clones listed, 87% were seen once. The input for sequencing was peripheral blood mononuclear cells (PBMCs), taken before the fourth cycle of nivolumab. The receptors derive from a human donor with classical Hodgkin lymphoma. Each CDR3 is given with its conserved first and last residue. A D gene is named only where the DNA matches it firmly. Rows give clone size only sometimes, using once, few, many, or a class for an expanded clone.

CASSYQNEKLFF,TGTGCCAGCAGCTACCAGAATGAAAAACTGTTTTTT,-,-,TRBJ1-4,TRBV5-5
CASGIAGVGTGELFF,TGTGCTAGTGGGATAGCGGGGGTTGGCACCGGGGAGCTGTTTTTT,TRBD2,-,TRBJ2-2,TRBV12-5
CASSRGGDTEAFF,TGTGCCAGCAGCCGTGGGGGCGACACTGAAGCTTTCTTT,-,-,TRBJ1-1,TRBV6-5
CASSLETGGNSPLHF,TGTGCCAGCAGCTTAGAGACAGGTGGTAATTCACCCCTCCACTTT,-,-,TRBJ1-6,TRBV7-9
CASSLSPTGVVYNEQFF,TGTGCCAGCAGCTTGTCCCCGACAGGGGTTGTTTACAATGAGCAGTTCTTC,TRBD1,-,TRBJ2-1,TRBV5-4
CASSLPGQGNSPLHF,TGTGCCAGCAGCTTACCGGGACAGGGGAATTCACCCCTCCACTTT,TRBD1,few,TRBJ1-6,TRBV5-4
CASSYGGAYEQYF,TGTGCCAGCAGTTACGGGGGGGCCTACGAGCAGTACTTC,TRBD2,-,TRBJ2-7,TRBV27
CASSFQGGTEAFF,TGTGCCAGCAGCTTCCAGGGGGGCACTGAAGCTTTCTTT,TRBD1,-,TRBJ1-1,TRBV7-9
CASSTGVYEQYF,TGTGCCAGCAGTACGGGCGTCTACGAGCAGTACTTC,-,-,TRBJ2-7,TRBV6-6
CASSPWSRGGNEQFF,TGTGCCAGCTCACCATGGTCGCGTGGGGGAAATGAGCAGTTCTTC,-,-,TRBJ2-1,TRBV18
CASRDKLTDTQYF,TGTGCCAGCAGGGATAAACTCACAGATACGCAGTATTTT,-,-,TRBJ2-3,TRBV5-4
CASSFHPGPRVREQYF,TGTGCCAGCAGCTTCCACCCGGGACCCCGGGTGCGCGAGCAGTACTTC,-,medium-sized,TRBJ2-7,TRBV7-6
CASSHLRTGTSGANVLTF,TGTGCCAGCAGCCACCTCCGGACAGGGACCTCTGGGGCCAACGTCCTGACTTTC,TRBD1,-,TRBJ2-6,TRBV7-9
CASSANTGPNNEQFF,TGTGCCAGCAGCGCAAATACGGGACCCAACAATGAGCAGTTCTTC,-,-,TRBJ2-1,TRBV9
CASSFGSGYNQPQHF,TGCGCCAGCAGCTTCGGCTCAGGCTACAATCAGCCCCAGCATTTT,-,-,TRBJ1-5,TRBV5-1
CASSLEGAWGYQPQHF,TGTGCCAGCAGCTTGGAGGGGGCATGGGGCTATCAGCCCCAGCATTTT,TRBD1,-,TRBJ1-5,TRBV5-8
CASSIPGQGVYEQYF,TGCGCCAGCAGCATTCCGGGACAGGGGGTTTACGAGCAGTACTTC,TRBD1,-,TRBJ2-7,TRBV5-1
CASSLEGPGEQYF,TGTGCCAGCAGCTTAGAGGGTCCGGGCGAGCAGTACTTC,-,-,TRBJ2-7,TRBV7-9
CASSDHKLIVAPNTGELFF,TGCGCCAGCAGTGATCATAAGTTAATCGTTGCCCCGAACACCGGGGAGCTGTTTTTT,-,-,TRBJ2-2,TRBV10-1
CASWDASYEQYF,TGCGCCAGCTGGGACGCGTCCTACGAGCAGTACTTC,-,-,TRBJ2-7,TRBV5-1
CASSFTGGSGNTIYF,TGCGCCAGCAGCTTCACGGGCGGCTCTGGAAACACCATATATTTT,-,once,TRBJ1-3,TRBV5-1